The entry below describes one TCR beta chain. The data were taken from a study of blood T cell repertoires in COVID-19. As for the study in general: Researchers got acute and convalescent COVID-19 samples from the United States, Italy and Spain.

Sequencing used immunoSEQ multiplex PCR; TCRdb keeps in-frame clones, though not all of them. The sample gives around 56,000 clones, roughly 70% of which show up once; approximately 14% is in the top ten. Sequencing input: peripheral blood. The clonotype originates from a woman in her 70s with acute or convalescent COVID-19.

The CDR3 here is CASSIRQVYEQYF. The CDR3 DNA reads as TGTGCCAGCAGTATACGACAGGTCTACGAGCAGTACTTC. This chain links TRBV6-5 with TRBJ2-7; D is perhaps TRBD1 (6 bases). In germline, CDR1 is MNHEY, CDR2 SVGAGI. The CDR3 runs to 13 residues. The germline V and J ends were trimmed by 5 bases and 3 bases, with 11 bases remaining between them.